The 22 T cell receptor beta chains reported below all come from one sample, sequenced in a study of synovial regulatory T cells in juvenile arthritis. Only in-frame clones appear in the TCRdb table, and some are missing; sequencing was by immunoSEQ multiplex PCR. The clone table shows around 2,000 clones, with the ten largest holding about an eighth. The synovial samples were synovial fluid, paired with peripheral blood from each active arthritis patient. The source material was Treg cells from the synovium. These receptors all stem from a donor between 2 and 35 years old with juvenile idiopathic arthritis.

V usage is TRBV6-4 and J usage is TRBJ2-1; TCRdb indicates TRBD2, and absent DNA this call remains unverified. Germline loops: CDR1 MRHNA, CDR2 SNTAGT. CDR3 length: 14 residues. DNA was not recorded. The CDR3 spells CASSVSGGTNEQFF.

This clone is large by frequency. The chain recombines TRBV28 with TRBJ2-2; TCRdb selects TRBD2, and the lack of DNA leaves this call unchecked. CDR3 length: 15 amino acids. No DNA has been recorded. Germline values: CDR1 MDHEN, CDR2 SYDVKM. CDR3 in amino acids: CASGGLAVITGELFF.

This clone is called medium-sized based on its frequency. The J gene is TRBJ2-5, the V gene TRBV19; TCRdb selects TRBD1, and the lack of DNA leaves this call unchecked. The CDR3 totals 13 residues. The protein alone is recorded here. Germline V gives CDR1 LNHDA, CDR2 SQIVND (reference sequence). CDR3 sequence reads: CASSTGAIETQYF.

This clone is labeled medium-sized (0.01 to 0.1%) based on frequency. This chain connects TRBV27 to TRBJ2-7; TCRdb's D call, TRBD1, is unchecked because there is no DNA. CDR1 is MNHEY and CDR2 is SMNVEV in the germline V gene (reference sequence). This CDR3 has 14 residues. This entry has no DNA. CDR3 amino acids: CASSLRTGAYEQYF.

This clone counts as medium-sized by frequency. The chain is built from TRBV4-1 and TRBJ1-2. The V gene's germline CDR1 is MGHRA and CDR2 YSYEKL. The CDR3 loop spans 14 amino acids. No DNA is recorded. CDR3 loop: CASSQEQGRGGYTF.

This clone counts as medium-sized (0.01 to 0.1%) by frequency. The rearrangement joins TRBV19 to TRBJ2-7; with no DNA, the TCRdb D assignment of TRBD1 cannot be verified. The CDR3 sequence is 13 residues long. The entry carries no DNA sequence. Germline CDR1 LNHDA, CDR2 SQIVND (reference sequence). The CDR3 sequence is CASSIQGINEQYF.

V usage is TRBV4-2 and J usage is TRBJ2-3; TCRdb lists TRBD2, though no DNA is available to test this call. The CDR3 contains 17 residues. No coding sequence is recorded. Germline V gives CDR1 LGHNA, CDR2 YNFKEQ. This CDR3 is CASSQGPGGFSTDTQYF.

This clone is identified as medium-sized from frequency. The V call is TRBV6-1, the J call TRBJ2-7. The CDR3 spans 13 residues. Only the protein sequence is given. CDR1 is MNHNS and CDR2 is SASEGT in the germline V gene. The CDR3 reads CASSADRVRRQYF.

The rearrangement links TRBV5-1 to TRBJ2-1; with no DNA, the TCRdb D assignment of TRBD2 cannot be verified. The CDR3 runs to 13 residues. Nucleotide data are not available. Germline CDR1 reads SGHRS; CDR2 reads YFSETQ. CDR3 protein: CASTSNAPSEQFF.

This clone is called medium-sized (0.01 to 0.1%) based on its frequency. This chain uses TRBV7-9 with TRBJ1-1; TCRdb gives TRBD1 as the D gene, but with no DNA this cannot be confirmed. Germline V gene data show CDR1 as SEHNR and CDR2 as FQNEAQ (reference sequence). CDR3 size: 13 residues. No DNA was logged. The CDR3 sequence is CASSLGQGTEAFF.

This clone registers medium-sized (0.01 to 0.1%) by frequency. The CDR3 protein is CASSGTGGYGYTF. The chain couples TRBV2 to TRBJ1-2; lacking DNA, the TRBD1 call made by TCRdb goes unchecked. Germline values: CDR1 SNHLY, CDR2 FYNNEI. There are 13 residues in the CDR3. Nucleotide data are not available.

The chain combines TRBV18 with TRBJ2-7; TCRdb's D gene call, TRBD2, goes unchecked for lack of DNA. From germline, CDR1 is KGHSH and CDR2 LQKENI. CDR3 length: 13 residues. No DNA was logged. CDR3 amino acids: CASRGSATYEQYF.

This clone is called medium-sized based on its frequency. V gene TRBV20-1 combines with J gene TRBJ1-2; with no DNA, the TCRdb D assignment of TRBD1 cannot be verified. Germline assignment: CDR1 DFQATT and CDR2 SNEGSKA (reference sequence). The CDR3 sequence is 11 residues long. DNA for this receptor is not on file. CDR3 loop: CSARQGYGYTF.

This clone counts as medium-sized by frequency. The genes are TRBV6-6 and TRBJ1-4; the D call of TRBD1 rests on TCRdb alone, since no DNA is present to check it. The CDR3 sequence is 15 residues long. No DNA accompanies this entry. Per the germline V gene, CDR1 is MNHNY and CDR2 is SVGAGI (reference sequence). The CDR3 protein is CASSKPGTVNEKLFF.

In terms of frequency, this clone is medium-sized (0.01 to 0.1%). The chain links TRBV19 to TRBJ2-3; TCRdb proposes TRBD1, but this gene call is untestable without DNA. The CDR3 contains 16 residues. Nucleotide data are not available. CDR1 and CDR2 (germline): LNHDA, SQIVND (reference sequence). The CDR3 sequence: CASSKIDWRQGDTQYF.

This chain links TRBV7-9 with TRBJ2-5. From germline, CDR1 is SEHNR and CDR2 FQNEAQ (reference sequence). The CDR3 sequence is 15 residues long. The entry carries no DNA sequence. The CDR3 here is CASSPPGSHVWTQYF.

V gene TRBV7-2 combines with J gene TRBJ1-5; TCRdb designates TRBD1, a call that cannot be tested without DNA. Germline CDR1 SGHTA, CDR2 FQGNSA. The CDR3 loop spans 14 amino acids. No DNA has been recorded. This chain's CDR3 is CASSLGQLQSAQHF.

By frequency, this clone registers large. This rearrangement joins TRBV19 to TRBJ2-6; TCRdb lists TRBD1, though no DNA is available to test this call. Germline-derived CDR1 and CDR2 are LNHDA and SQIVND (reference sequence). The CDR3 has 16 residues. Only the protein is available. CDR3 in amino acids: CASSIIGGPGANVLTF.

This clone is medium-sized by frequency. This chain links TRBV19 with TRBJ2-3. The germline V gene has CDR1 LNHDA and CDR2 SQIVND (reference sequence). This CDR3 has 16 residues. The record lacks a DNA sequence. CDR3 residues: CASRIGGSSGADTQYF.

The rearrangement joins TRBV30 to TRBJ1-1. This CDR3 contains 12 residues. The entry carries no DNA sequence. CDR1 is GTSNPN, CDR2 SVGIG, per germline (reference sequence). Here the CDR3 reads CAWSPEPTEAFF.

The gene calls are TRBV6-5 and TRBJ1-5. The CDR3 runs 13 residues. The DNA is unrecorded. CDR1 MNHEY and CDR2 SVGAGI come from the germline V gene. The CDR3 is CATGIGPRQPQHF.

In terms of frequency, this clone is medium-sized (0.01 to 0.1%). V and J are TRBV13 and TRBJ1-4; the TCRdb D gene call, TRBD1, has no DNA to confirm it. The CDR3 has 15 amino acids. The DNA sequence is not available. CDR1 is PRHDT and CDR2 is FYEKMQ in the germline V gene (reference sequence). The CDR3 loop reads CASSSLRGQDEKLFF.